This TCR beta chain was recorded in a study of shared T cell receptors in the human thymus (dated by TCRdb to the early 2020s). For context, the study as a whole: The study examined how self-reactive, shared T-cell receptor alpha chains are generated in the human thymus.

Library method: the immunoSEQ multiplex PCR assay. Not all clones reach the TCRdb copy of this immuneACCESS table, which keeps in-frame sequences only. Checked studies attribute under half of the gap to unresolved V genes and leave the rest unexplained. The sample includes hundreds of thousands of clones, with approximately 90% observed a single time. The ten largest clones take up 0.0095% to 0.013% of the sample. Spanning cysteine to phenylalanine, the CDR3 consists of 20 amino acids. Solely the CDR3 DNA is kept, with 60 bases framed from the first base. Trimmed from V: 0 bases; trimmed from J: 1 base; junction bases lacking a gene match: 14. From the germline V gene (reference sequence), CDR1 is LNHNV and CDR2 is YYDKDF. Concerning this clone itself: It has no known antigen specificity. Base quality data are lacking; no much larger clone is found one base away.

These data were also reused for a study on human thymus T cells. That second publication adds: Immunologically healthy infants undergoing open corrective cardiac surgery for congenital heart defects in Finland were used as donors. Thymus tissue was collected as surgical resects that were removed during corrective cardiac surgery. V and J gene segment usage appeared biased in both thymic and peripheral blood repertoires. According to the related research, thymic TCR repertoires were highly overlapping among unrelated individuals. The study characterized TCR alpha and beta repertoires from eight infant thymus samples and a few related peripheral blood samples. Donor ages ranged from 7 to 244 days, and the cohort comprised more than 5 male and two female infants. Thymocytes were freed from the tissue by mechanical means and kept at -70 degrees C as pellets of about 9-30 million cells. Genomic DNA was extracted from frozen cell pellets with a QIAsymphony instrument. The immunoSEQ multiplex PCR assay was used to amplify the TCRB and TCRAD loci from a standardized amount of quality-controlled genomic DNA. The V(D)J region was spanned by amplicons of a length sufficient to cover the CDR3 and to identify V and J genes. Amplicon sequencing was performed on an Illumina platform through the commercial immunoSEQ service. Primer bias and sequencing errors were corrected as previously described, and TCRAD and TCRB were defined on the basis of the IMGT database. Analysis of the repertoires was done with immunoSEQ Analyzer 3.0 and VDJTools and included basic statistics, V/J segment usage, diversity estimates, rarefaction and pairwise overlap. Diversity was estimated using the Chao1, ChaoE, Efron-Thisted, Shannon and inverse Simpson indices, and was also estimated on datasets down-sampled to the size of the smallest sample. For repertoire overlap, CDR3 nucleotide sequence, V gene and J gene had to match strictly, and clustering was done by Jaccard-based multidimensional scaling. On average, thymus samples gave around 880,000 unique TCRB clonotypes, whereas blood samples gave roughly 84,000.

The receptor's source is a boy under three years old with a congenital heart defect. Donor details come from another sample of the same person, matched by shared clones. This sequence uses TRBV15 and TRBJ1-5; 8 of the junction bases match TRBD1. The sequenced sample was thymocytes. The nucleotides are TGTGCCACCAGCAGAGACCCACCCCTTTGCAGGGGGCAAAGCAATCAGCCCCAGCATTTT. This codes for CATSRDPPLCRGQSNQPQHF. This CDR3, with the reference TRBV15 and TRBJ1-5 proteins standing in past its ends, gives the full variable domain DAMVIQNPRYQVTQFGKPVTLSCSQTLNHNVMYWYQQKSSQAPKLLFHYYDKDFNNEADTPDNFQSRRPNTSFCFLDIRSPGLGDTAMYLCATSRDPPLCRGQSNQPQHFGDGTRLSIL.